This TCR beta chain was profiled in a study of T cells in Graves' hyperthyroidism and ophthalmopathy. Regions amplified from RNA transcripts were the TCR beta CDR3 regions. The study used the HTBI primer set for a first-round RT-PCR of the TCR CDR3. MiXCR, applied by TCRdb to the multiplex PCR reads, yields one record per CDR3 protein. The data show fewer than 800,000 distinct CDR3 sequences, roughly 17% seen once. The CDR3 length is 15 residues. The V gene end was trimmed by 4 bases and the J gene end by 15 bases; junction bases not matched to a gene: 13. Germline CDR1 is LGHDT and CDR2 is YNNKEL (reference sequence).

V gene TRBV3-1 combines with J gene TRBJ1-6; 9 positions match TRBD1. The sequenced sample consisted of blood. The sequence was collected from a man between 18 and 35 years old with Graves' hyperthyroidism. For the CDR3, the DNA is TGTGCCAGCAGCCCTGGGACAGGGTGGGCCCGTGGCCTCCACTTT. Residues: CASSPGTGWARGLHF.